This T cell receptor beta chain was recorded in a study of shared clonotypes between healthy human individuals. The method was immunoSEQ multiplex PCR; TCRdb's version includes in-frame clones alone and lacks a portion of them. The sample carries 2 million to 2.5 million clones, approximately 95% recorded once. The receptor's source is a man between 18 and 29 years old in good health. Some clones in this sample may be carry-over from other donors' samples. The specimen sequenced was naive CD4+ T cells from PBMCs. The sample's subset: CD45RA+ positively selected.

CDR3 nucleotides: TGTGCCAGTAGGGTACAGGGAGTGGGCCAGCCCCAGCATTTT. Its protein product is CASRVQGVGQPQHF. This chain uses TRBV19 with TRBJ1-5; weak D call: TRBD1 (6 bases). V lost 6 bases and J 7 bases, leaving 16 bases between the germline ends. This CDR3 has 14 residues. CDR1 is LNHDA, CDR2 SQIVND, per germline (reference sequence).